These 29 T cell receptor beta chains originate from one sample sequenced in a study of blood T cell repertoires in COVID-19. The repertoire was sequenced with immunoSEQ multiplex PCR; TCRdb's copy has only in-frame clones and lacks some. Of approximately 92,000 clones listed, 80% to 85% were seen once; the top ten hold under 2%. The sample was peripheral blood. These receptors were obtained from a man between 65 and 85 years old with active or convalescent COVID-19.

The rearrangement joins TRBV10-3 to TRBJ1-2; the match to TRBD1 covers 8 bases. The CDR3 is 13 amino acids. Germline CDR1 ENHRY, CDR2 SYGVKD. V was clipped by 6 bases and J by 6 bases; unmatched bases: 6. For the CDR3, the DNA is TGTGCCATCAGCATATTGACAGGGGATGGCTACACCTTC. Protein sequence: CAISILTGDGYTF.

This clone was recorded a few times. The chain links TRBV7-8 to TRBJ2-7, with TRBD2 as a possible D gene (7 bases). V was pared by 1 base and J by 0 bases, with 10 bases between. The CDR3 covers 15 residues. The V gene's germline CDR1 is SGHVS and CDR2 FQNEAQ. The CDR3 DNA is TGTGCCAGCAGCTTAGAGGGGGGGCCCTCCTACGAGCAGTACTTC. Protein product: CASSLEGGPSYEQYF.

The chain recombines TRBV7-3 with TRBJ2-7; perhaps TRBD1 as D (5 bases). Germline loops: CDR1 SGHTA, CDR2 FQGTGA. The ends were cut back, 0 bases at V and 5 bases at J, with 14 bases in the middle. The CDR3 contains 15 residues. In DNA form, the CDR3 reads TGTGCCAGCAGCTTAACCCAGGGTCGTATCCACGAGCAGTACTTC. Translated: CASSLTQGRIHEQYF.

This clone was seen once. This chain links TRBV9 with TRBJ2-3; 7 bases are a match to TRBD1. This CDR3 comprises 16 residues. Germline lookup yields CDR1 SGDLS and CDR2 YYNGEE. The V gene end was trimmed by 4 bases and the J gene end by 0 bases; junction bases not matched to a gene: 8. This CDR3 reads CASSPWTGPSTDTQYF. The DNA for the CDR3 is TGTGCCAGCAGCCCTTGGACAGGCCCTAGCACAGATACGCAGTATTTT.

This clone appeared once. V is TRBV4-1 and J is TRBJ2-3; TRBD2 agrees at 14 bases. V lost 6 bases and J lost 6; bases outside the gene matches: 8. CDR3 length equals 16 residues. Looked up from germline, CDR1 is MGHRA and CDR2 is YSYEKL. CDR3 in DNA: TGCGCCAGCAGGCACCCGACTAGCGGGAGGGCGGATACGCAGTATTTT. Encoded protein: CASRHPTSGRADTQYF.

The genes are TRBV7-2 and TRBJ2-5, with a possible D match to TRBD2 (7 bases). Germline CDR1 is SGHTA and CDR2 is FQGNSA. This CDR3 has 16 amino acids. Trimming shortened V by 5 bases and J by 4 bases, and 20 bases separated the two germline ends. The CDR3 is CASSPQWGGPGETQYF. For the CDR3, the DNA is TGTGCCAGCAGCCCGCAATGGGGGGGGCCGGGAGAGACCCAGTACTTC.

This clone was seen only a few times. The chain uses TRBV2 and TRBJ1-1; D is ambiguous. The V end lost 8 bases, the J end lost 1 base, and 8 bases lay between the germline ends. The CDR3 loop spans 12 amino acids. CDR1 and CDR2 (germline): SNHLY, FYNNEI. For the CDR3, the DNA is TGTGCCAGCGGACTGAGGAACACTGAAGCTTTCTTT. Translating gives CASGLRNTEAFF.

The rearrangement links TRBV7-3 to TRBJ2-5; D remains ambiguous. Trimming stripped 5 bases from V and 5 bases from J, with 18 bases between. Germline V gene lookup returns CDR1 SGHTA and CDR2 FQGTGA. CDR3 length: 15 residues. The CDR3 bases are TGTGCCAGCAGCCCGACCGTCGGCGGTACGGAGACCCAGTACTTC. Residues: CASSPTVGGTETQYF.

This chain uses TRBV29-1 with TRBJ2-5; 7 bases match TRBD1. In germline, CDR1 is SQVTM, CDR2 ANQGSEA. This CDR3 is built from 12 residues. V shed 6 bases and J 2 bases; nucleotides not matched to a gene: 3. The CDR3 DNA reads as TGCAGCGTGGACAGGCAACAAGAGACCCAGTACTTC. It is translated as CSVDRQQETQYF. The full variable domain, completed using reference TRBV29-1 and TRBJ2-5, is SAVISQKPSRDICQRGTSLTIQCQVDSQVTMMFWYRQQPGQSLTLIATANQGSEATYESGFVIDKFPISRPNLTFSTLTVSNMSPEDSSIYLCSVDRQQETQYFGPGTRLLVL.

The CDR3 is CASSQVHVGGTAFTEAFF. The CDR3 DNA sequence: TGCGCCAGCAGCCAAGTGCATGTTGGAGGGACAGCCTTCACTGAAGCTTTCTTT. The V and J genes are TRBV4-1 and TRBJ1-1; 7 bases align to TRBD1. Germline-derived CDR1 and CDR2 are MGHRA and YSYEKL. The CDR3 has 18 residues. The trim removed 1 base at V and 4 bases at J, leaving 15 bases unmatched.

CDR3 loop: CASSPGGGEKLFF. The CDR3 nucleotides read TGTGCCAGCTCACCGGGAGGCGGGGAAAAACTGTTTTTT. V gene TRBV18 combines with J gene TRBJ1-4; D is unclear. Germline CDR1 is KGHSH and CDR2 is LQKENI. V lost 3 bases, J lost 8 bases, and 10 bases lay in between. The CDR3 covers 13 residues. Looking up the rest from reference TRBV18 and TRBJ1-4 gives the full variable domain: NAGVMQNPRHLVRRRGQEARLRCSPMKGHSHVYWYRQLPEEGLKFMVYLQKENIIDESGMPKERFSAEFPKEGPSILRIQQVVRGDSAAYFCASSPGGGEKLFFGSGTQLSVL.

This chain uses TRBV12-3 or TRBV12-4 with TRBJ1-1; D gene unclear. This CDR3 region has 13 residues. The V and J ends lost 2 bases and 3 bases respectively, with 7 bases between them. As DNA, the CDR3 is TGTGCCAGCAGTTTACAACTCTACACTGAAGCTTTCTTT. It translates to CASSLQLYTEAFF.

The J gene is TRBJ2-7, the V gene TRBV5-8; D perhaps matches TRBD1 (6 bases). The CDR3 totals 16 residues. CDR1 is SGHTS, CDR2 YDEGEE, per germline. V shed 0 bases and J shed 0 bases, with 13 bases lying between them. CDR3 sequence (DNA): TGTGCCAGCAGCTTGGGACAGGTAATAGGCTCCTACGAGCAGTACTTC. Translated, it gives CASSLGQVIGSYEQYF.

This clone has only a few counts. The same CDR3 also results from other DNA sequences found in this sample. The chain carries TRBV7-6 and TRBJ2-3; 9 nucleotides align to TRBD1. Germline values: CDR1 SGHVS, CDR2 FNYEAQ. Germline trimming cut 5 bases from V and 4 bases from J; bases unmatched to any gene: 10. The CDR3 sequence is 16 residues long. CDR3 protein: CASSPGTGLNPDTQYF. CDR3 DNA: TGTGCCAGCAGCCCAGGGACAGGGCTTAATCCAGATACGCAGTATTTT.

This clone was detected a few times. The V and J genes are TRBV6-6 and TRBJ1-5, with TRBD1 as a possible D gene (5 bases). In germline, CDR1 is MNHNY, CDR2 SVGAGI (reference sequence). The V end was cut by 7 bases, the J end by 1 base, with 14 bases between. This CDR3 is built from 15 residues. The CDR3 nucleotides are TGTGCCAGCAATCGCCAGGGCTTAAGCAATCAGCCCCAGCATTTT. This codes for CASNRQGLSNQPQHF.

J is TRBJ1-1 and V is TRBV28, with 9 bases aligning to TRBD1. Germline V gene data show CDR1 as MDHEN and CDR2 as SYDVKM. The CDR3 covers 17 residues. With V trimmed by 2 bases and J by 0 bases, 7 bases remained unmatched. The CDR3 coding sequence is TGTGCCAGCAGTTTAGGGACAGGGAAAACCCTGAACACTGAAGCTTTCTTT. Encoded protein: CASSLGTGKTLNTEAFF.

V gene TRBV12-5 combines with J gene TRBJ1-2; D is undetermined. The CDR3 is 15 residues long. The V gene's germline CDR1 is LGHNT and CDR2 FRNRAP. The V and J ends lost 0 bases and 7 bases respectively, with 15 bases between them. The CDR3 reads CASGLVRSALSGYTF. The DNA for the CDR3 is TGTGCTAGTGGTTTGGTACGTAGTGCCTTGTCTGGCTACACCTTC.

V gene TRBV2 combines with J gene TRBJ1-2; perhaps TRBD1 as D (5 bases). The CDR3 has 13 residues. Germline loops: CDR1 SNHLY, CDR2 FYNNEI. V was cut by 5 bases and J by 7 bases, with 14 bases left in between. CDR3: CASSMRQTSGYTF. The CDR3 DNA follows: TGTGCCAGCAGTATGAGACAGACATCTGGCTACACCTTC.

This clone has just one count. CDR3 nucleotides: TGTGCCAGCAGCCCCCCGGGACTAGCGGGGGCCAATGAGCAGTTCTTC. It specifies CASSPPGLAGANEQFF. The V call is TRBV7-2, the J call TRBJ2-1, with 14 nucleotides matching TRBD2. The V gene's germline CDR1 is SGHTA and CDR2 FQGNSA. The CDR3 is 16 amino acids. Trimming at V came to 5 bases and at J to 6 bases, leaving 6 bases not matched to a gene.

V and J are TRBV6-4 and TRBJ2-2; TRBD2 might be the D (5 bases). Trimming pared 7 bases from V and 4 bases from J, leaving 10 bases between. The CDR3 spans 13 residues. CDR1 and CDR2 from the germline V gene are MRHNA and SNTAGT. CDR3 nucleotides: TGTGCCAGCATGAGGGAAGCCACCGGGGAGCTGTTTTTT. Its translation is CASMREATGELFF.

J is TRBJ1-5 and V is TRBV27; D is perhaps TRBD1 (5 bases). Deletions cut 5 bases from V and 3 bases from J, with 8 bases between. The CDR3 length is 13 residues. The germline gives CDR1 MNHEY, CDR2 SMNVEV (reference sequence). CDR3 protein: CASSQGNNQPQHF. The CDR3 DNA reads as TGTGCCAGCAGTCAGGGCAACAATCAGCCCCAGCATTTT.

This clone was detected only once. The chain joins TRBV28 to TRBJ1-2, with TRBD1 matching over 9 bases. CDR1 is MDHEN, CDR2 SYDVKM, per germline. The CDR3 runs 15 residues. Losses at the gene ends were 4 bases for V and 1 base for J; bases not matched to a gene: 4. Here the CDR3 DNA reads TGTGCCAGCAGTTCCGGACAGGGGTATAACTATGGCTACACCTTC. Its translation: CASSSGQGYNYGYTF.

This chain connects TRBV15 to TRBJ2-1; possibly TRBD2 for D (7 bases). Trimming took off 3 bases at V and 4 bases at J, with 16 bases between the two ends. Germline CDR1 is LNHNV and CDR2 is YYDKDF (reference sequence). This CDR3 has 16 amino acids. The CDR3 bases are TGTGCCACCAGCAGCCGACGGGGGGCCAATTACAATGAGCAGTTCTTC. Its protein product is CATSSRRGANYNEQFF.

V and J are TRBV24-1 and TRBJ1-5; the D is unclear. V gave up 2 bases and J gave up 7 bases, with 11 bases separating them. CDR3 size: 14 residues. The germline V gene has CDR1 KGHDR and CDR2 SFDVKD. CDR3 sequence: CATSDSRGRQPQHF. CDR3 bases: TGTGCCACCAGTGATTCGCGCGGGAGACAGCCCCAGCATTTT.

The chain combines TRBV3-1 (or the pseudogene TRBV3-2) with TRBJ2-2; 8 bases map to TRBD2. The CDR3 consists of 14 residues. Germline lookup yields CDR1 LGHDT and CDR2 YNNKEL (reference sequence). V was pared by 3 bases and J by 4 bases, with 1 base of the junction left unmatched. Here the CDR3 DNA reads TGTGCCAGCAGCCAGAGCGGGGGCACCGGGGAGCTGTTTTTT. Amino acids: CASSQSGGTGELFF.

The chain couples TRBV9 to TRBJ1-4, with D possibly TRBD1 on 6 matching bases. This CDR3 spans 15 amino acids. Germline V gene sequence: CDR1 SGDLS, CDR2 YYNGEE. V was clipped by 3 bases and J by 3 bases, with 12 bases between them. The CDR3 sequence is CASSAGQRPNEKLFF. DNA of the CDR3: TGTGCCAGCAGCGCCGGACAGAGACCTAATGAAAAACTGTTTTTT.

The chain employs TRBV28 and TRBJ1-1; 7 nucleotides match TRBD1. This CDR3 has 16 residues. The V gene's germline CDR1 is MDHEN and CDR2 SYDVKM. The V gene end was trimmed by 6 bases and the J gene end by 1 base; junction bases not matched to a gene: 11. CDR3 in DNA: TGTGCCAGCAGCCCCCTACAGGGGTGGGGGAACACTGAAGCTTTCTTT. Residues: CASSPLQGWGNTEAFF. Complete variable domain (other parts from reference TRBV28 and TRBJ1-1): DVKVTQSSRYLVKRTGEKVFLECVQDMDHENMFWYRQDPGLGLRLIYFSYDVKMKEKGDIPEGYSVSREKKERFSLILESASTNQTSMYLCASSPLQGWGNTEAFFGQGTRLTVV.

The rearrangement links TRBV30 to TRBJ1-1, with 7 positions matching TRBD1. CDR3 length equals 15 residues. Trimming cost V 2 bases and J 7 bases; bases outside gene matches: 13. Germline values: CDR1 GTSNPN, CDR2 SVGIG (reference sequence). The CDR3 DNA sequence: TGTGCCTGGAGTCTTGTTAGACAGGGAAAGGGTGAAGCTTTCTTT. Protein: CAWSLVRQGKGEAFF.

This clone appeared once. DNA for the CDR3: TGTGCCAGCAGCGAAGGGGGCTTAGATAATTCACCCCTCCACTTT. Translating gives CASSEGGLDNSPLHF. This chain uses TRBV7-6 with TRBJ1-6; TRBD1 matches 7 bases. CDR1 is SGHVS, CDR2 FNYEAQ, per germline. With V trimmed by 5 bases and J by 5 bases, 6 bases remained unmatched. The CDR3 runs to 15 residues.